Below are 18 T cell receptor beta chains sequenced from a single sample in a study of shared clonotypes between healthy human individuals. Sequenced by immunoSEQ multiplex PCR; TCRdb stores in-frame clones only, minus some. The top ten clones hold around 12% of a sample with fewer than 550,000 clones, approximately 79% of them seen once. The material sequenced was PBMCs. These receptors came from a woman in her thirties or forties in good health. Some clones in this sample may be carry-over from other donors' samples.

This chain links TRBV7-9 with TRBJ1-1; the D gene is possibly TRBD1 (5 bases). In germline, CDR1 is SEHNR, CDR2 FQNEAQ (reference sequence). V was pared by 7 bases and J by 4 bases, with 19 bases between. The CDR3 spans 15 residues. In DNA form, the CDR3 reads TGTGCCAGCACCCATTCTCGTCGGGGGAGCACTGAAGCTTTCTTT. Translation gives CASTHSRRGSTEAFF. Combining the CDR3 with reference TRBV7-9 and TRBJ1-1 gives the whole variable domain DTGVSQNPRHKITKRGQNVTFRCDPISEHNRLYWYRQTLGQGPEFLTYFQNEAQLEKSRLLSDRFSAERPKGSFSTLEIQRTEQGDSAMYLCASTHSRRGSTEAFFGQGTRLTVV.

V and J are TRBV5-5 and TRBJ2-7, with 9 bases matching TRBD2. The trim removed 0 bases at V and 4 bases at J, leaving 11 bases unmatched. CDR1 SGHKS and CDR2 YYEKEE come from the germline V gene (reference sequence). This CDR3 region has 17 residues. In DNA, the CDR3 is TGTGCCAGCAGCTTGGGTCTAGCGGGACAAACACCTTACGAGCAGTACTTC. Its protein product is CASSLGLAGQTPYEQYF.

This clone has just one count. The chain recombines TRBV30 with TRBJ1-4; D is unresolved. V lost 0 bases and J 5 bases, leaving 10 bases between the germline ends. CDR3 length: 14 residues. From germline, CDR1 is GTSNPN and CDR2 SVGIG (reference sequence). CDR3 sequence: CAWSVGHHNEKLFF. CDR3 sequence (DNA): TGTGCCTGGAGTGTAGGGCACCACAATGAAAAACTGTTTTTT.

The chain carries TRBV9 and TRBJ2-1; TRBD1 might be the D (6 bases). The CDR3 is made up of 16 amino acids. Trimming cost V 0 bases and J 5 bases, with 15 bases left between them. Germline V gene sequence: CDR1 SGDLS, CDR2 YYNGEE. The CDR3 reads CASSVAPWTEDNEQFF. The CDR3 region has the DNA TGTGCCAGCAGCGTAGCCCCGTGGACAGAAGACAATGAGCAGTTCTTC.

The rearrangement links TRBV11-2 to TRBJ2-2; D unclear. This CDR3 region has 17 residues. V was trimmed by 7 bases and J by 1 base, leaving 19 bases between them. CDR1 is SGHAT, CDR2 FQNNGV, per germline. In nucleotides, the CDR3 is TGTGCCAGCATCCCCTTCAAGCTTCGAGGGAACACCGGGGAGCTGTTTTTT. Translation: CASIPFKLRGNTGELFF.

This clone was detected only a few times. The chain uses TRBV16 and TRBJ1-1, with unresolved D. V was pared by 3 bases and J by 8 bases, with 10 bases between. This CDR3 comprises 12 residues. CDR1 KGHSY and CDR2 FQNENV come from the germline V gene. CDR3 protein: CASSQPSTEAFF. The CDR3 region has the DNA TGTGCCAGCAGCCAGCCCTCAACAGAAGCTTTCTTT.

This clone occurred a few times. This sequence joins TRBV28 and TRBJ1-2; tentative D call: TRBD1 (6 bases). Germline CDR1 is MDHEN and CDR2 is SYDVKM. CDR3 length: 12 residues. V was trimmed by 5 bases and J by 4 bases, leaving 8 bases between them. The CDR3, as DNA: TGTGCCAGCAGTAGGGACATCTATGGCTACACCTTC. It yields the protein CASSRDIYGYTF.

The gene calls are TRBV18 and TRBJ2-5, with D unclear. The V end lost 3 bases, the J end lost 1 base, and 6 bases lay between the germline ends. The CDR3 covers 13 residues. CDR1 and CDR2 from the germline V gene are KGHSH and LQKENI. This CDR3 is CASSPTFQETQYF. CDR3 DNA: TGTGCCAGCTCACCGACCTTCCAAGAGACCCAGTACTTC.

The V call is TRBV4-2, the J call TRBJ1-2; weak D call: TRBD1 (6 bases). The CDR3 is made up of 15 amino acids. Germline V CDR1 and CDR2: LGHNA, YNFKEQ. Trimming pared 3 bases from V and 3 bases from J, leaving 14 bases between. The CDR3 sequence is CASSQRDIKDYGYTF. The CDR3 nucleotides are TGTGCCAGCAGCCAGAGGGACATCAAGGACTATGGCTACACCTTC.

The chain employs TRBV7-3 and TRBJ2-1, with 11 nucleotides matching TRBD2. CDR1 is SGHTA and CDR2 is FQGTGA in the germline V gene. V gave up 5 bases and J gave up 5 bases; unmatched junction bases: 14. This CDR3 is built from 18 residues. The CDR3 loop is CASSPLAGGPRENNEQFF. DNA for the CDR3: TGTGCCAGCAGCCCCCTAGCGGGAGGCCCGAGGGAGAACAATGAGCAGTTCTTC.

CDR3 region: CASSLTGTSYEQYF. DNA for the CDR3: TGTGCCAGTAGTTTGACAGGGACCTCCTACGAGCAGTACTTC. The chain employs TRBV19 and TRBJ2-7, with 7 bases aligning to TRBD1. With 5 bases clipped from V and 0 bases from J, the junction kept 4 bases outside the gene matches. Germline-derived CDR1 and CDR2 are LNHDA and SQIVND (reference sequence). This CDR3 has 14 amino acids.

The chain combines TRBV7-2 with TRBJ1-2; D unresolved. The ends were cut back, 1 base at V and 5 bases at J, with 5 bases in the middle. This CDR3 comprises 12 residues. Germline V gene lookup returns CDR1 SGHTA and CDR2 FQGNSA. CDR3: CASSLGEYGYTF. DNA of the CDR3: TGTGCCAGCAGCTTAGGAGAATATGGCTACACCTTC.

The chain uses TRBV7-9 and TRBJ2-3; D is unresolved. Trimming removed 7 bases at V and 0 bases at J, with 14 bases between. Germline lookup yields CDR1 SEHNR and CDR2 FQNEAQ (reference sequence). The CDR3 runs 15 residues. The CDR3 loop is CASTLDGTSTDTQYF. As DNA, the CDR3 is TGTGCCAGCACGTTGGACGGTACTAGCACAGATACGCAGTATTTT.

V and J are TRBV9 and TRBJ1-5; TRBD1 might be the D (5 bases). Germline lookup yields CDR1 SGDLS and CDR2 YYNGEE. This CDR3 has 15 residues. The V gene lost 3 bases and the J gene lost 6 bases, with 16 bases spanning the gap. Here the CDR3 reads CASSAGHNDAQPQHF. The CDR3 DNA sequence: TGTGCCAGCAGCGCCGGACACAATGACGCTCAGCCCCAGCATTTT.

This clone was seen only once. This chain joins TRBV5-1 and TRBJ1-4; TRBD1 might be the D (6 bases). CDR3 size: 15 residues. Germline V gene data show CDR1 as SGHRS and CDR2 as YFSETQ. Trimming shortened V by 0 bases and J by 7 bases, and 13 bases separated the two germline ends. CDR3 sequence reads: CASSLGSGATEKLFF. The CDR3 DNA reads TGCGCCAGCAGCTTGGGGTCGGGGGCAACTGAAAAACTGTTTTTT.

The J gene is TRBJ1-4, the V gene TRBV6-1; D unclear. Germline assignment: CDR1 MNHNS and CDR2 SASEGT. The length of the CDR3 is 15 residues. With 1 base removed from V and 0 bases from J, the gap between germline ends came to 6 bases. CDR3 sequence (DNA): TGTGCCAGCAGTGAAGTGGCAGCAACTAATGAAAAACTGTTTTTT. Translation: CASSEVAATNEKLFF.

CDR3 nucleotide sequence: TGTGCCAGCAGCCCGGCAGGCCAAGTGTACTTC. Residues: CASSPAGQVYF. This chain joins TRBV7-2 and TRBJ2-7, with D uncertain. V lost 5 bases and J 12 bases, leaving 14 bases between the germline ends. The CDR3 has 11 amino acids. Germline V CDR1 and CDR2: SGHTA, FQGNSA.

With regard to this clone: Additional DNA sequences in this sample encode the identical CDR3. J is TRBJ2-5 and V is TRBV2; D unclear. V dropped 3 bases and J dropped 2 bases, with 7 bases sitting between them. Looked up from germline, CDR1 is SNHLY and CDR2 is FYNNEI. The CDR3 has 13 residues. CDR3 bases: TGTGCCAGCAGTGATAGAGGACAAGAGACCCAGTACTTC. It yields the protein CASSDRGQETQYF. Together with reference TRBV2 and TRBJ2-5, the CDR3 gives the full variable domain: EPEVTQTPSHQVTQMGQEVILRCVPISNHLYFYWYRQILGQKVEFLVSFYNNEISEKSEIFDDQFSVERPDGSNFTLKIRSTKLEDSAMYFCASSDRGQETQYFGPGTRLLVL.